The TCR beta chain under discussion was sequenced for a study of control samples from healthy donors and cancer patients. The CDR3 sequence is 16 residues long. Germline CDR1 MDHEN, CDR2 SYDVKM. Trimming cost V 5 bases and J 7 bases; bases outside gene matches: 11. Profiled with immunoSEQ multiplex PCR; TCRdb holds only in-frame clones, not every one. Of 160,000 or so clones in the sample, 93% are singletons; the top ten hold 2% to 2.5%. This TCR was sampled from a man aged 50 to 59 in good health. The rearrangement uses TRBV28 and TRBJ2-3, with 11 bases matching TRBD2. The sequenced sample consisted of blood. This CDR3 is CASSATSGRRSYTQYF. The DNA of the CDR3 is TGTGCCAGCAGTGCTACTAGCGGGAGAAGGTCGTATACGCAGTATTTT.